The rows below give T cell receptor beta chains drawn from one sample of a study of blood T cell repertoires in COVID-19. Produced via immunoSEQ multiplex PCR; TCRdb's table is partial and in-frame only. This sample has about 210,000 clones, with about 82% found just once. Input material: peripheral blood. These receptors were obtained from a man aged 50 to 60 with COVID-19, enrolled during active disease. Both conserved end residues are part of each CDR3. A D gene is named only where the DNA matches it firmly. Clone size is given for some rows only: seen once, a few or many times, or a class if the clone is expanded.

v_call,clone_size,j_call,d_call,cdr3_aa,cdr3_nt
TRBV28,NA,TRBJ1-5,TRBD1,CASSETGTGFGQPQHF,TGTGCCAGCAGTGAAACCGGGACAGGGTTCGGTCAGCCCCAGCATTTT
TRBV3-1/TRBV3-2,NA,TRBJ1-1,NA,CASSQEWGRLMPTEAFF,TGTGCCAGCAGCCAAGAATGGGGCAGGCTAATGCCCACTGAAGCTTTCTTT
TRBV23-1,few,TRBJ1-2,TRBD1,CASSRGTGEEYGYTF,TGCGCCAGCAGTCGAGGGACAGGGGAAGAGTATGGCTACACCTTC
TRBV27,NA,TRBJ2-7,NA,CASSLSRGLEQYF,TGTGCCAGCAGTTTATCCCGAGGTCTAGAGCAGTACTTC
TRBV7-9,few,TRBJ1-1,NA,CASSPPTALLAFF,TGTGCCAGCAGCCCCCCGACAGCCCTGTTAGCTTTCTTT
TRBV19,once,TRBJ2-5,TRBD1,CASKGTGGVVTQYF,TGTGCCAGTAAAGGGACAGGGGGAGTCGTGACCCAGTACTTC
TRBV3-1/TRBV3-2,NA,TRBJ1-1,TRBD1,CASSPSGGTEAFF,TGTGCCAGCAGCCCCTCAGGGGGCACTGAAGCTTTCTTT
TRBV7-2,NA,TRBJ1-6,NA,CASTPGGINSPLHF,TGTGCCAGCACCCCCGGCGGGATCAATTCACCCCTCCACTTT
TRBV7-9,NA,TRBJ1-5,NA,CASSLEADQPQHF,TGTGCCAGCAGCTTAGAAGCGGATCAGCCCCAGCATTTT
TRBV28,once,TRBJ1-1,TRBD1,CASIPGQGVLAEAFF,TGTGCCAGCATTCCGGGACAGGGGGTTCTCGCTGAAGCTTTCTTT
TRBV30,NA,TRBJ2-7,TRBD1,CAWCRDRIPYEQYF,TGTGCCTGGTGCCGGGACAGAATTCCCTACGAGCAGTACTTC
TRBV18,NA,TRBJ2-3,TRBD1,CASSPQGASTDTQYF,TGTGCCAGCTCACCACAGGGGGCGAGCACAGATACGCAGTATTTT
TRBV14,NA,TRBJ2-1,TRBD2,CASSPWEGWNNEQFF,TGTGCCAGCAGCCCGTGGGAGGGGTGGAACAATGAGCAGTTCTTC
TRBV27,NA,TRBJ2-1,TRBD1,CASSKLGQGVRNEQFF,TGTGCCAGCAGTAAACTGGGACAGGGAGTCCGGAATGAGCAGTTCTTC
TRBV5-1,NA,TRBJ1-1,NA,CASSLAGVTEAFF,TGCGCCAGCAGCTTGGCGGGGGTCACTGAAGCTTTCTTT
TRBV18,NA,TRBJ2-1,TRBD2,CASATSGGVNEQFF,TGTGCCAGCGCTACTAGCGGGGGGGTGAATGAGCAGTTCTTC
TRBV3-1/TRBV3-2,once,TRBJ2-5,NA,CASSQDWLARQETQYF,TGTGCCAGCAGCCAAGATTGGCTAGCCCGACAAGAGACCCAGTACTTC
TRBV6-4,NA,TRBJ1-6,TRBD1,CASSDEAGGFSPLHF,TGTGCCAGCAGTGACGAGGCAGGGGGCTTTTCACCCCTCCACTTT
TRBV2,few,TRBJ1-4,NA,CASRIQVPNEKLFF,TGTGCCAGCAGGATACAGGTCCCCAATGAAAAACTGTTTTTT
TRBV19,few,TRBJ1-1,NA,CATAMSARGWTEAFF,TGTGCCACCGCTATGTCCGCGCGGGGCTGGACTGAAGCTTTCTTT
TRBV28,once,TRBJ1-1,NA,CASSPNRGGTEAFF,TGTGCCAGCAGTCCCAACCGGGGAGGAACTGAAGCTTTCTTT
TRBV6-5,NA,TRBJ1-2,NA,CASSPDRSYGYTF,TGTGCCAGCAGTCCCGACAGGAGCTATGGCTACACCTTC
TRBV30,NA,TRBJ1-5,TRBD1,CAWWGGQAGQPQHF,TGTGCCTGGTGGGGAGGACAGGCCGGTCAGCCCCAGCATTTT
TRBV6-1,NA,TRBJ1-6,NA,CASSEVPGQTTYNSPLHF,TGTGCCAGCAGTGAAGTTCCTGGACAGACAACTTATAATTCACCCCTCCACTTT
TRBV9,NA,TRBJ1-4,NA,CASSVAPANEKLFF,TGTGCCAGCAGCGTAGCGCCAGCGAACGAAAAACTGTTTTTT
TRBV7-2,NA,TRBJ2-2,NA,CASTKGGALTGELFF,TGTGCCAGCACCAAGGGCGGGGCCCTCACCGGGGAGCTGTTTTTT
TRBV2,once,TRBJ2-5,TRBD2,CASSERGLEETQYF,TGTGCCAGCAGTGAAAGGGGACTAGAAGAGACCCAGTACTTC
TRBV7-9,NA,TRBJ2-3,NA,CASSRTGTLTDTQYF,TGTGCCAGCAGCCGTACAGGGACCCTCACAGATACGCAGTATTTT
TRBV5-5,NA,TRBJ2-4,TRBD1,CASRQGARENIQYF,TGTGCCAGCAGACAGGGGGCGAGGGAAAACATTCAGTACTTC
TRBV3-1/TRBV3-2,NA,TRBJ2-1,TRBD2,CASSKRLAGEYNEQFF,TGTGCCAGCAGCAAGAGACTAGCGGGGGAGTACAATGAGCAGTTCTTC
TRBV5-4,once,TRBJ2-6,TRBD1,CASRPGGQSGANVLTF,TGTGCCAGCAGGCCAGGGGGACAATCTGGGGCCAACGTCCTGACTTTC